The rows below give T cell receptor beta chains drawn from one sample of a study of OX40 agonist ivuxolimab in advanced cancers. TCRdb's copy holds only in-frame clones and misses some; the assay was immunoSEQ multiplex PCR. The table lists 45,000 to 55,000 clones, about 81% of them singletons. The specimen comprised CD4+ or CD8+ T cells sorted from blood, sampled in a trial of the OX40 agonist ivuxolimab. These receptors were collected from an adult with an advanced solid tumor such as melanoma, head and neck, liver or kidney cancer. Each CDR3 is given with its conserved first and last residue. D genes are given only for firm matches. Clone size appears in some rows only: once, few, many, or a class for an expanded clone.

13	TRBJ2-3	NA	NA	TRBV9	TGTGCCAGCAGCCCCTCCCTTCAGAGTACGCAGTATTTT	CASSPSLQSTQYF
13	TRBJ1-5	NA	TRBD1	TRBV2	TGTGCCAGCAGTGTAACAGGGGTTCAGCCCCAGCATTTT	CASSVTGVQPQHF
13	TRBJ2-7	NA	NA	TRBV5-1	TGCGCCAGCAGCTCCTCAGGGGCCTACGAGCAGTACTTC	CASSSSGAYEQYF
14	TRBJ1-1	NA	NA	TRBV9	TGTGCCAGCAGCGTACTACCGGTCGGCACTGAAGCTTTCTTT	CASSVLPVGTEAFF
17	TRBJ2-1	once	TRBD2	TRBV19	TGTGCCAGTAGTCCGCGCCGACTAGCGGGAACCGGCAATGAGCAGTTCTTC	CASSPRRLAGTGNEQFF
14	TRBJ2-5	NA	NA	TRBV5-1	TGCGCCAGCAGCACCGGACGGGACCAAGAGACCCAGTACTTC	CASSTGRDQETQYF
17	TRBJ2-1	NA	NA	TRBV27	TGTGCCAGCAGTTCGGTCCGCGAATTGACCCCAACCAATGAGCAGTTCTTC	CASSSVRELTPTNEQFF
14	TRBJ2-7	NA	NA	TRBV28	TGTGCCAGCAGTGAGGAGAGCCCGAGGTTAGAGCAGTACTTC	CASSEESPRLEQYF
16	TRBJ2-2	NA	TRBD2	TRBV7-6	TGTGCCAGCAGCCCAGCACTAGCGGGAGTGGTCGGGGAGCTGTTTTTT	CASSPALAGVVGELFF
15	TRBJ1-3	NA	NA	TRBV6-5	TGTGCCAGCAAACCCGAGGGCTACTCTGGAAACACCATATATTTT	CASKPEGYSGNTIYF
14	TRBJ2-1	NA	TRBD2	TRBV29-1	TGCAGCGTTGGTACTAGCGGGAGCCTCAGCGGGCAGTTCTTC	CSVGTSGSLSGQFF
16	TRBJ1-2	NA	NA	TRBV4-3	TGCGCCAGCAGCCAAGATTTTTCTGGGCGGGGCTATGGCTACACCTTC	CASSQDFSGRGYGYTF
13	TRBJ1-5	NA	NA	TRBV5-6	TGTGCCAGCAGCTTTGCAACTGGACAGCCCCAGCATTTT	CASSFATGQPQHF
15	TRBJ2-1	once	NA	TRBV25-1	TGTGCCAGCAGTCCCTCCGGGACACCCTACAATGAGCAGTTCTTC	CASSPSGTPYNEQFF
14	TRBJ2-4	NA	NA	TRBV19	TGTGCCAGTAGTTCGCCCGGGGAGAAAAACATTCAGTACTTC	CASSSPGEKNIQYF
13	TRBJ1-1	NA	TRBD1	TRBV5-1	TGCGCCAGCCGACAGGGGGTGAACACTGAAGCTTTCTTT	CASRQGVNTEAFF
15	TRBJ2-3	NA	NA	TRBV25-1	TGTGCCAGCAGTGAGGCGGGAACTGGCACAGATACGCAGTATTTT	CASSEAGTGTDTQYF
15	TRBJ1-2	NA	TRBD1	TRBV6-5	TGTGCCAGCAGTTACTCGACCCAGGGGGCAGGTGGCTACACCTTC	CASSYSTQGAGGYTF
14	TRBJ2-4	NA	NA	TRBV5-1	TGCGCCAGCAGCTTGGATTTAGCCAAAAACATTCAGTACTTC	CASSLDLAKNIQYF
14	TRBJ2-2	NA	NA	TRBV27	TGTGCCAGCAGTTTATCGCCGGAAACCGGGGAGCTGTTTTTT	CASSLSPETGELFF
13	TRBJ2-2	NA	NA	TRBV7-2	TGTGCCAGCAGCTTACGACGAACCGGGGAGCTGTTTTTT	CASSLRRTGELFF
16	TRBJ2-5	NA	TRBD1	TRBV2	TGTGCCAGCGGCCTGGCGACAGGGATGGGCCAAGAGACCCAGTACTTC	CASGLATGMGQETQYF
16	TRBJ2-7	NA	TRBD2	TRBV19	TGTGCCAGTAGTCCGGTTACTAGCGGGAGGGGATACGAGCAGTACTTC	CASSPVTSGRGYEQYF
15	TRBJ1-6	NA	TRBD1	TRBV7-8	TGTGCCAGCTCCTTCGAGACAGGGGGCGGCTCACCCCTCCACTTT	CASSFETGGGSPLHF